This is a list of T cell receptor beta chains from one sample in a study of CD8+ T cells in alopecia areata. Some clones are missing from TCRdb's copy, which holds only in-frame ones; the method was immunoSEQ multiplex PCR. The sample lists 130,000 or so clones; roughly 86% were seen once. Sample: CD8+ T cells sorted from blood, taken at week 4, from a patient treated with tofacitinib. These receptors all stem from a human donor with alopecia areata. Both conserved end residues are part of each CDR3. The order of the fields is D gene, V gene, CDR3 length, clone size, J gene, CDR3 protein, CDR3 DNA. D genes are given only for firm matches. Rows give clone size only sometimes, using once, few, many, or a class for an expanded clone.

d_call: TRBD2; v_call: TRBV7-9; cdr3_length: 14; clone_size: NA; j_call: TRBJ2-5; cdr3_aa: CASRPSGSQETQYF; cdr3_nt: TGTGCCAGCAGACCCAGCGGGAGCCAAGAGACCCAGTACTTC
d_call: NA; v_call: TRBV7-9; cdr3_length: 13; clone_size: NA; j_call: TRBJ2-5; cdr3_aa: CASSRRREETQYF; cdr3_nt: TGTGCCAGCAGCCGACGTCGGGAAGAGACCCAGTACTTC
d_call: NA; v_call: TRBV29-1; cdr3_length: 14; clone_size: NA; j_call: TRBJ2-1; cdr3_aa: CSATPTGAIGEQFF; cdr3_nt: TGCAGCGCTACCCCGACAGGAGCCATCGGTGAGCAGTTCTTC
d_call: NA; v_call: TRBV29-1; cdr3_length: 13; clone_size: NA; j_call: TRBJ1-1; cdr3_aa: CSVAGASATEAFF; cdr3_nt: TGCAGCGTAGCAGGGGCGTCGGCCACTGAAGCTTTCTTT
d_call: NA; v_call: TRBV9; cdr3_length: 14; clone_size: NA; j_call: TRBJ1-2; cdr3_aa: CASSLDGGRNGYTF; cdr3_nt: TGTGCCAGCAGCCTAGATGGGGGGCGGAATGGCTACACCTTC
d_call: NA; v_call: TRBV21-1; cdr3_length: 13; clone_size: NA; j_call: TRBJ2-3; cdr3_aa: CASRPRAGHTQYF; cdr3_nt: TGTGCCAGCAGGCCACGGGCGGGTCACACGCAGTATTTT
d_call: NA; v_call: TRBV5-1; cdr3_length: 14; clone_size: NA; j_call: TRBJ2-5; cdr3_aa: CASSFGADGETQYF; cdr3_nt: TGCGCCAGCAGCTTTGGGGCGGATGGGGAGACCCAGTACTTC
d_call: NA; v_call: TRBV7-6; cdr3_length: 13; clone_size: once; j_call: TRBJ2-1; cdr3_aa: CASSLGFVHEQFF; cdr3_nt: TGTGCCAGCAGCTTAGGTTTCGTGCATGAGCAGTTCTTC
d_call: NA; v_call: TRBV30; cdr3_length: 16; clone_size: NA; j_call: TRBJ2-7; cdr3_aa: CAWSAGPPRLGYEQYF; cdr3_nt: TGTGCCTGGAGTGCGGGACCCCCCCGGCTTGGCTACGAGCAGTACTTC
d_call: NA; v_call: TRBV10-3; cdr3_length: 16; clone_size: NA; j_call: TRBJ2-4; cdr3_aa: CAISDPGQPAKNIQYF; cdr3_nt: TGTGCCATCAGTGACCCGGGACAACCAGCCAAAAACATTCAGTACTTC
d_call: TRBD1; v_call: TRBV6-6; cdr3_length: 14; clone_size: NA; j_call: TRBJ2-7; cdr3_aa: CASTSGTGIYEQYF; cdr3_nt: TGTGCCAGCACCTCCGGGACAGGGATTTACGAGCAGTACTTC
d_call: NA; v_call: TRBV19; cdr3_length: 18; clone_size: once; j_call: TRBJ2-1; cdr3_aa: CASSISEGPPSSYNEQFF; cdr3_nt: TGTGCCAGTAGTATAAGCGAGGGTCCGCCCAGCTCCTACAATGAGCAGTTCTTC
d_call: NA; v_call: TRBV10-3; cdr3_length: 15; clone_size: NA; j_call: TRBJ2-3; cdr3_aa: CAISFPGIGADTQYF; cdr3_nt: TGTGCCATCAGCTTTCCGGGGATTGGGGCAGATACGCAGTATTTT
d_call: NA; v_call: TRBV30; cdr3_length: 15; clone_size: NA; j_call: TRBJ2-7; cdr3_aa: CAWSVGLASSYEQYF; cdr3_nt: TGTGCCTGGAGTGTAGGGCTAGCGAGCTCCTACGAGCAGTACTTC
d_call: NA; v_call: TRBV14; cdr3_length: 13; clone_size: NA; j_call: TRBJ2-1; cdr3_aa: CASSPGKYNEQFF; cdr3_nt: TGTGCCAGCAGCCCAGGCAAGTACAATGAGCAGTTCTTC
d_call: NA; v_call: TRBV12-5; cdr3_length: 14; clone_size: NA; j_call: TRBJ2-7; cdr3_aa: CASGFSNLLDEQYF; cdr3_nt: TGTGCTAGTGGTTTTTCCAATCTCCTAGACGAGCAGTACTTC
d_call: NA; v_call: TRBV27; cdr3_length: 14; clone_size: NA; j_call: TRBJ2-2; cdr3_aa: CASSDWGLPGELFF; cdr3_nt: TGTGCCAGCAGCGACTGGGGTCTACCCGGGGAGCTGTTTTTT
d_call: NA; v_call: TRBV5-1; cdr3_length: 12; clone_size: NA; j_call: TRBJ1-1; cdr3_aa: CASSLVPTEAFF; cdr3_nt: TGCGCCAGCAGCTTGGTTCCCACTGAAGCTTTCTTT
d_call: NA; v_call: TRBV30; cdr3_length: 13; clone_size: NA; j_call: TRBJ1-5; cdr3_aa: CAWSVGEGQPQHF; cdr3_nt: TGTGCCTGGAGTGTAGGCGAGGGGCAGCCCCAGCATTTT
d_call: NA; v_call: TRBV19; cdr3_length: 14; clone_size: medium-sized; j_call: TRBJ2-1; cdr3_aa: CASTAGGDYNEQFF; cdr3_nt: TGTGCCAGTACCGCGGGTGGGGACTACAATGAGCAGTTCTTC
d_call: NA; v_call: TRBV29-1; cdr3_length: 10; clone_size: NA; j_call: TRBJ1-4; cdr3_aa: CSATDGKLFF; cdr3_nt: TGCAGCGCCACGGACGGAAAACTGTTTTTT
d_call: NA; v_call: TRBV9; cdr3_length: 12; clone_size: NA; j_call: TRBJ2-3; cdr3_aa: CASSVNGDTQYF; cdr3_nt: TGTGCCAGCAGCGTAAATGGGGATACGCAGTATTTT
d_call: NA; v_call: TRBV29-1; cdr3_length: 12; clone_size: NA; j_call: TRBJ2-7; cdr3_aa: CSVVRGTHEQYF; cdr3_nt: TGCAGCGTAGTCCGGGGGACCCACGAGCAGTACTTC
d_call: NA; v_call: TRBV5-1; cdr3_length: 15; clone_size: once; j_call: TRBJ2-1; cdr3_aa: CASSSPGGAGNEQFF; cdr3_nt: TGCGCCAGCAGCTCCCCAGGTGGGGCTGGCAATGAGCAGTTCTTC
d_call: NA; v_call: TRBV2; cdr3_length: 14; clone_size: NA; j_call: TRBJ2-6; cdr3_aa: CASRDTGIANVLTF; cdr3_nt: TGTGCCAGCAGAGATACAGGGATAGCCAACGTCCTGACTTTC
d_call: NA; v_call: TRBV5-6; cdr3_length: 12; clone_size: once; j_call: TRBJ2-7; cdr3_aa: CASSQGGHEQYF; cdr3_nt: TGTGCCAGCAGTCAGGGGGGCCACGAGCAGTACTTC
d_call: NA; v_call: TRBV18; cdr3_length: 13; clone_size: NA; j_call: TRBJ1-1; cdr3_aa: CASSDIMNTEAFF; cdr3_nt: TGTGCCAGCTCAGACATAATGAACACTGAAGCTTTCTTT
d_call: NA; v_call: TRBV25-1; cdr3_length: 12; clone_size: NA; j_call: TRBJ2-7; cdr3_aa: CASSELGREQYF; cdr3_nt: TGTGCCAGCAGTGAATTGGGAAGGGAGCAGTACTTC
d_call: NA; v_call: TRBV29-1; cdr3_length: 13; clone_size: NA; j_call: TRBJ2-7; cdr3_aa: CSALAGAGSEQYF; cdr3_nt: TGCAGCGCCTTGGCCGGGGCCGGATCAGAGCAGTACTTC
d_call: TRBD2; v_call: TRBV10-3; cdr3_length: 16; clone_size: NA; j_call: TRBJ2-2; cdr3_aa: CAISNLAGVNTGELFF; cdr3_nt: TGTGCCATCAGTAACCTAGCGGGGGTCAACACCGGGGAGCTGTTTTTT
d_call: TRBD1; v_call: TRBV7-9; cdr3_length: 16; clone_size: NA; j_call: TRBJ2-5; cdr3_aa: CASSSDRDRGRKTQYF; cdr3_nt: TGTGCCAGCAGCTCAGACCGGGACAGGGGGCGGAAGACCCAGTACTTC
d_call: NA; v_call: TRBV18; cdr3_length: 15; clone_size: NA; j_call: TRBJ2-7; cdr3_aa: CASSSRRDGFYEQYF; cdr3_nt: TGTGCCAGCTCTTCTAGAAGGGACGGCTTCTACGAGCAGTACTTC
d_call: TRBD1; v_call: TRBV4-1; cdr3_length: 16; clone_size: NA; j_call: TRBJ2-1; cdr3_aa: CASSQEGDSSYNEQFF; cdr3_nt: TGCGCCAGCAGCCAAGAGGGGGACAGCTCCTACAATGAGCAGTTCTTC
d_call: NA; v_call: TRBV27; cdr3_length: 14; clone_size: NA; j_call: TRBJ2-7; cdr3_aa: CASSLAGSHYEQYF; cdr3_nt: TGTGCCAGCAGTTTGGCAGGGTCTCACTACGAGCAGTACTTC
d_call: NA; v_call: TRBV30; cdr3_length: 13; clone_size: NA; j_call: TRBJ2-7; cdr3_aa: CAWSILGANEQYF; cdr3_nt: TGTGCCTGGAGTATCTTGGGGGCCAACGAGCAGTACTTC
d_call: NA; v_call: TRBV29-1; cdr3_length: 14; clone_size: NA; j_call: TRBJ2-7; cdr3_aa: CSVEDPDSEYEQYF; cdr3_nt: TGCAGCGTTGAAGACCCGGACAGTGAATACGAGCAGTACTTC
d_call: NA; v_call: TRBV5-6; cdr3_length: 15; clone_size: NA; j_call: TRBJ2-3; cdr3_aa: CASSLGGRGTDTQYF; cdr3_nt: TGTGCCAGCAGCTTGGGGGGTCGGGGCACAGATACGCAGTATTTT
d_call: TRBD1; v_call: TRBV5-1; cdr3_length: 15; clone_size: NA; j_call: TRBJ1-5; cdr3_aa: CASSTGTGGNQPQHF; cdr3_nt: TGCGCCAGCAGCACCGGGACAGGGGGAAATCAGCCCCAGCATTTT
d_call: TRBD2; v_call: TRBV5-6; cdr3_length: 16; clone_size: once; j_call: TRBJ2-1; cdr3_aa: CASSLDAGVVTNEQFF; cdr3_nt: TGTGCCAGCAGCTTGGATGCGGGAGTAGTCACCAATGAGCAGTTCTTC